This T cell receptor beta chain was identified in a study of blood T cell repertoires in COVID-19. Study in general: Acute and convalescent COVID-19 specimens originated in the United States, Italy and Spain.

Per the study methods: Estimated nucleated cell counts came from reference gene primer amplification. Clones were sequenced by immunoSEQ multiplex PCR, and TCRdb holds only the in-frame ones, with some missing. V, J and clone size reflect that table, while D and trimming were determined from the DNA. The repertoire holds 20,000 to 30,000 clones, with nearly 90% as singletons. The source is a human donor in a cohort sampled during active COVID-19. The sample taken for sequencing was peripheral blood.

The CDR3 loop is CASSVVLADTDTQYF. For the CDR3, the DNA is TGTGCCAGCAGCGTAGTCCTAGCTGACACAGATACGCAGTATTTT. The V and J genes are TRBV9 and TRBJ2-3; D is perhaps TRBD2 (5 bases). The germline V gene has CDR1 SGDLS and CDR2 YYNGEE. The CDR3 sequence is 15 residues long. The V end lost 0 bases, the J end lost 2 bases, and 10 bases lay between the germline ends.